The rows below give T cell receptor beta chains drawn from one sample of a study of cytomegalovirus exposure and HLA in healthy donors. Assay used: immunoSEQ multiplex PCR; TCRdb lists only in-frame clones, some missing. Found here are 150,000 or so clones, 60% to 80% of them singletons; the top ten hold approximately 1.6%. The sequenced sample was PBMCs. These receptor sequences come from a female donor in good health and CMV-seronegative. Both conserved end residues are part of each CDR3. Rows give clone size only sometimes, using once, few, many, or a class for an expanded clone.

TRBV6-5,NA,TRBJ1-1,16,CASSYSRSGSNTEAFF
TRBV19,NA,TRBJ1-5,13,CASSPQGWQPQHF
TRBV7-9,medium-sized,TRBJ2-2,14,CASSSRTGGWGLFF
TRBV6-6,NA,TRBJ2-1,12,CASSSEYNEQFF
TRBV5-6,NA,TRBJ2-7,11,CASSWTAEQYF
TRBV14,few,TRBJ2-3,14,CASSQGWAQDTQYF
TRBV6-5,NA,TRBJ2-3,15,CASRIAGTSTDTQYF
TRBV5-4,NA,TRBJ2-1,15,CASSLIGLASNEQFF
TRBV4-3,NA,TRBJ1-5,15,CASSQDRAGYQPQHF
TRBV10-1,NA,TRBJ2-7,14,CASSESGSSYEQYF
TRBV7-2,NA,TRBJ2-7,15,CASSLGISGTYEQYF
TRBV13,NA,TRBJ2-7,16,CASSFIRGSTLYEQYF
TRBV30,NA,TRBJ1-2,14,CAWSRSPENYGYTF
TRBV7-9,NA,NA,15,CASSLDPSGNYEQYF
TRBV2,NA,TRBJ1-4,13,CATSLEFREKLFF
TRBV27,NA,TRBJ1-2,17,CASSLSIRGQGFHGYTF
TRBV6-5,NA,TRBJ1-2,12,CASSRTGDGYTF
TRBV6-5,NA,TRBJ1-2,11,CASSTGYGYTF
TRBV9,NA,TRBJ2-5,15,CASSPRNTGGETQYF
TRBV7-9,NA,TRBJ1-2,16,CASSLGTGTLSYGYTF
TRBV5-1,once,TRBJ2-3,14,CASSYGTGADTQYF
TRBV29-1,few,TRBJ2-7,13,CSVERAPASGRDF
TRBV30,NA,TRBJ2-7,15,CAWSVGAGLTYEQYF
TRBV27,NA,TRBJ2-2,13,CASSSGGLGELFF
TRBV27,NA,TRBJ1-2,14,CASSLGGTGAGYTF
TRBV5-4,NA,TRBJ1-1,13,CASSQDRSTEAFF
TRBV27,NA,TRBJ1-2,15,CASSLSLGLKGGYTF
TRBV7-8,NA,TRBJ2-7,17,CASSLRTSGNRAREQYF
TRBV10-3,NA,TRBJ2-7,14,CATQPREGRNEQYF
TRBV29-1,few,TRBJ2-1,12,CSVVRSYNEQFF
TRBV7-8,NA,TRBJ2-2,15,CASSYWLAEIGELFF
TRBV9,NA,TRBJ1-2,17,CASSVAPGQGAVYGYTF
TRBV28,NA,TRBJ2-7,15,CASSPRGGARYEQYF
TRBV18,NA,TRBJ1-4,13,CASSPGQNEKLFF
TRBV5-5,NA,TRBJ2-2,14,CASSLGLATGELFF
TRBV7-9,NA,TRBJ2-1,16,CASSPQSLAGVFEQFF
TRBV7-5,NA,TRBJ1-1,15,CVRSFRDSRRPEAFF
TRBV11-1,NA,TRBJ2-3,15,CASSLRPGSTDTQYF
TRBV10-3,once,TRBJ1-2,18,CAISESSFSRQGDGGYTF
TRBV2,few,TRBJ2-1,16,CASSGRDRNSYNEQFF
TRBV6-4,few,TRBJ2-1,15,CASSDSSGSYNEQFF
TRBV4-3,NA,TRBJ2-1,20,CASSQEHGAGVGSSYNEQFF
TRBV14,NA,TRBJ1-2,16,CASSQWGGGTNYGYTF
TRBV11-1,NA,TRBJ2-1,12,CASSPNRGEQFF
TRBV7-8,NA,TRBJ2-3,16,CASSLTWTGSTDTQYF
TRBV5-1,once,TRBJ1-4,16,CASSSGTGGRHEKLFF
TRBV2,few,TRBJ2-3,13,CASRTSGTDTQYF
TRBV7-2,NA,TRBJ2-7,18,CASSLRRSVAGASYEQYF
TRBV5-1,once,TRBJ2-3,16,CASSYGTSGRGDTQYF
TRBV29-1,NA,TRBJ1-4,14,CSVGEGFPDEKLFF
TRBV27,NA,TRBJ2-7,15,CASSWEQGMIYEQYF
TRBV28,NA,TRBJ1-1,14,CASSLWAENTEAFF
TRBV13,once,TRBJ2-7,16,CASSARLAGISYEQYF
TRBV2,NA,TRBJ2-1,14,CASSEARSLNEQFF
TRBV5-1,NA,TRBJ2-7,15,CASSLEPAGGGEQYF
TRBV7-7,NA,TRBJ2-5,13,CASSRGTEETQYF
TRBV19,NA,TRBJ1-2,14,CASSPFRVWYGYTF
TRBV4-1,NA,TRBJ2-3,16,CASSQVEAGDTDTQYF
TRBV14,NA,TRBJ2-2,15,CASSRGEGVTGELFF
TRBV6-1,NA,TRBJ1-2,13,CASSESGSYGYTF